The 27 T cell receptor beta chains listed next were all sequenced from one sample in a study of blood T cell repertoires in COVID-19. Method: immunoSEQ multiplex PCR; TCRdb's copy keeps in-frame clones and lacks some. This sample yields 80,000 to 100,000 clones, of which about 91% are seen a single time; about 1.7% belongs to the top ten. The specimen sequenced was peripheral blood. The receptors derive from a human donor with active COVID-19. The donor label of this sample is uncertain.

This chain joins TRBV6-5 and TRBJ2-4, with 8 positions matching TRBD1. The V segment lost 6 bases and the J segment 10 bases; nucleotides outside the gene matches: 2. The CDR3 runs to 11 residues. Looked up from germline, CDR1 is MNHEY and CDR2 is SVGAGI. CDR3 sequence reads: CASSRQGIQYF. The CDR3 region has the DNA TGTGCCAGCAGCAGACAGGGGATTCAGTACTTC.

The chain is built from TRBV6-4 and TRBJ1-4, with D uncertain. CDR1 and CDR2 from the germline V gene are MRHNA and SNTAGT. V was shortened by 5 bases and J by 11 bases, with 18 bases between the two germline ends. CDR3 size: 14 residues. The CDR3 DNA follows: TGTGCCAGCAGTCTAAACCCGGACGGGGAGAAACTGTTTTTT. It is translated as CASSLNPDGEKLFF.

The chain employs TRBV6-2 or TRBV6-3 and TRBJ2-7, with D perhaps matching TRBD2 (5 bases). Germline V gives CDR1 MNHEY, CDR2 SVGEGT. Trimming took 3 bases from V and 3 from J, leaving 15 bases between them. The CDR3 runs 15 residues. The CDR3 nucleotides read TGTGCCAGCAGTTATAACCGGGGAACCGACTACGAGCAGTACTTC. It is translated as CASSYNRGTDYEQYF.

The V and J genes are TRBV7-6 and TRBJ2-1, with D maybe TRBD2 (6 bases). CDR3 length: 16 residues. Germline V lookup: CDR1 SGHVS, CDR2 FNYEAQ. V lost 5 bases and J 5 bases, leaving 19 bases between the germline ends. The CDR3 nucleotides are TGTGCCAGCAGCCCCGGCGCGGGGCAGGGTGACAATGAGCAGTTCTTC. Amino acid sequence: CASSPGAGQGDNEQFF.

As DNA, the CDR3 is TGTGCCAGTAGTATCACTAGCGGGGGGAGCAATGAGCAGTTCTTC. Translated, it gives CASSITSGGSNEQFF. The V gene is TRBV19, the J gene TRBJ2-1; 12 bases are shared with TRBD2. V shed 3 bases, J shed 6 bases, and the junction held 3 bases outside the gene matches. CDR1 and CDR2 from the germline V gene are LNHDA and SQIVND (reference sequence). The CDR3 spans 15 residues.

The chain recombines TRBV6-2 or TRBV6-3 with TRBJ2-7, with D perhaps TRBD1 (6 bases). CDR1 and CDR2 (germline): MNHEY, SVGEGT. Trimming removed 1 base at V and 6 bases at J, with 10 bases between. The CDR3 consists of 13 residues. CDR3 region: CASSYYRASEQYF. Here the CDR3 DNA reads TGTGCCAGCAGTTACTACAGGGCATCCGAGCAGTACTTC.

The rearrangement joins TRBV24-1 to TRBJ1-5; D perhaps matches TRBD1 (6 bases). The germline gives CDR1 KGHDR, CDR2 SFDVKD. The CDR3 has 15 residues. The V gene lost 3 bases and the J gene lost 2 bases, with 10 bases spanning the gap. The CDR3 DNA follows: TGTGCCACCAGTGATCCACAGGGAGGCAATCAGCCCCAGCATTTT. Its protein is CATSDPQGGNQPQHF.

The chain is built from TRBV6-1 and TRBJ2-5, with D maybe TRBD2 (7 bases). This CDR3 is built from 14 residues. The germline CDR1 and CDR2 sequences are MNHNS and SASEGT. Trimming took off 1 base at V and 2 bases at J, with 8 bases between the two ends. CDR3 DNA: TGTGCCAGCAGTGAAGAGGGGGGGCAAGAGACCCAGTACTTC. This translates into CASSEEGGQETQYF.

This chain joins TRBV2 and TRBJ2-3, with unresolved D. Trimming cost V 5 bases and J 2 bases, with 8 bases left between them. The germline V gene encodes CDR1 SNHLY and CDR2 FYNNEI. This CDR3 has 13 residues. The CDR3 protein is CASSPTYTDTQYF. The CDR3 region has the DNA TGTGCCAGCAGTCCCACTTACACAGATACGCAGTATTTT.

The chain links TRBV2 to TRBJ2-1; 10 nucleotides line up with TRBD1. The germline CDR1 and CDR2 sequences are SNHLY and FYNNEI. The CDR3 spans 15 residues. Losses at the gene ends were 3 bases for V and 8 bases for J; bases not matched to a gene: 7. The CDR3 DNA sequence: TGTGCCAGCAGTGATTGGGACAGGGGTAGCGATGAGCAGTTCTTC. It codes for CASSDWDRGSDEQFF.

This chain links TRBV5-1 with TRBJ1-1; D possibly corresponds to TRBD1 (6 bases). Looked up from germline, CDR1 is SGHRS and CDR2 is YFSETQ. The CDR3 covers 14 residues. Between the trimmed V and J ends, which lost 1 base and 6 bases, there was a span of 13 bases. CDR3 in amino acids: CASSLQGLEAEAFF. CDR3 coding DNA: TGCGCCAGCAGCTTGCAGGGGCTCGAGGCTGAAGCTTTCTTT. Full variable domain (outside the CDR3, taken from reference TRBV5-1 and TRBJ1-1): KAGVTQTPRYLIKTRGQQVTLSCSPISGHRSVSWYQQTPGQGLQFLFEYFSETQRNKGNFPGRFSGRQFSNSRSEMNVSTLELGDSALYLCASSLQGLEAEAFFGQGTRLTVV.

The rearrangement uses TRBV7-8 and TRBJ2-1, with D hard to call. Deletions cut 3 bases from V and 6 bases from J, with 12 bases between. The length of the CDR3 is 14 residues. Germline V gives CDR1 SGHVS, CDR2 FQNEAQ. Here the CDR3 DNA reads TGTGCCAGCAGCTTCCCCGGGTTAGCCAATGAGCAGTTCTTC. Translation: CASSFPGLANEQFF.

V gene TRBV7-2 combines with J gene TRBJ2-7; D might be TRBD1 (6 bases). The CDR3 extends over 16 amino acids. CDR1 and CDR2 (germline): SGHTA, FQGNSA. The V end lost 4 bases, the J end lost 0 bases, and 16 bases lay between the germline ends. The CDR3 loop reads CASSYRTGRDSYEQYF. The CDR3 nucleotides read TGTGCCAGCAGCTACAGAACAGGGAGAGACTCCTACGAGCAGTACTTC.

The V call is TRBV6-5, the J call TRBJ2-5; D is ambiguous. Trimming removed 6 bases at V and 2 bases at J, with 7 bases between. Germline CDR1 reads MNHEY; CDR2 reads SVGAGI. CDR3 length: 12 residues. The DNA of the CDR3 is TGTGCCAGCAGCGCAGTACAAGAGACCCAGTACTTC. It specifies CASSAVQETQYF.

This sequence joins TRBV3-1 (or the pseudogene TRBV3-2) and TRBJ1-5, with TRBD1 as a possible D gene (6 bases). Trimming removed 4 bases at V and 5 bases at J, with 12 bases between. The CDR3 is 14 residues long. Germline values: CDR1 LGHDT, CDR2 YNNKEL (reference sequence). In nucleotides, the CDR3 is TGTGCCAGCAGCCCGACAGGAACCTATCAGCCCCAGCATTTT. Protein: CASSPTGTYQPQHF.

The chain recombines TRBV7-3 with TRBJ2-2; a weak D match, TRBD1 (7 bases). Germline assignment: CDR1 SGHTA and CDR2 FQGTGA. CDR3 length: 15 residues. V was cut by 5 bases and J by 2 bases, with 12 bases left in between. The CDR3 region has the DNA TGTGCCAGCAGCGCGGGACAGCTTAACACCGGGGAGCTGTTTTTT. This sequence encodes CASSAGQLNTGELFF. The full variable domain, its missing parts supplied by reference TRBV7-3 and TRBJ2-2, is GAGVSQTPSNKVTEKGKYVELRCDPISGHTALYWYRQSLGQGPEFLIYFQGTGAADDSGLPNDRFFAVRPEGSVSTLKIQRTERGDSAVYLCASSAGQLNTGELFFGEGSRLTVL.

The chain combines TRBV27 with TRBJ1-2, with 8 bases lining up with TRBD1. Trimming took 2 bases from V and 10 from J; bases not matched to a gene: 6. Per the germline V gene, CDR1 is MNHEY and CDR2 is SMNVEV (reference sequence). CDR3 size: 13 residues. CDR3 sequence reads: CASSLGQGADYTF. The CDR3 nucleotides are TGTGCCAGCAGTTTAGGGCAGGGGGCAGACTACACCTTC.

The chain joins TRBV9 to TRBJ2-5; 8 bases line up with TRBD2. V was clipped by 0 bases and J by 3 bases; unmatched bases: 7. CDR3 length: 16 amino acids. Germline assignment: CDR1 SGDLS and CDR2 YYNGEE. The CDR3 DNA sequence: TGTGCCAGCAGCGTAGAATTGGGCGGGGGGAAAGAGACCCAGTACTTC. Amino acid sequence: CASSVELGGGKETQYF.

The CDR3 is CASRAGLNTGELFF. The CDR3 DNA reads TGTGCCAGCAGGGCGGGACTTAACACCGGGGAGCTGTTTTTT. The chain joins TRBV2 to TRBJ2-2; maybe TRBD2 (6 bases). The CDR3 loop spans 14 amino acids. Trimming left V 6 bases short and J 2 bases short, with 10 bases between. Germline assignment: CDR1 SNHLY and CDR2 FYNNEI.

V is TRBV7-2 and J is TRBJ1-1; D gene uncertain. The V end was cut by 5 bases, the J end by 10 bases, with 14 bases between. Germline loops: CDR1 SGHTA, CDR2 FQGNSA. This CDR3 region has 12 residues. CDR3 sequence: CASSPDRGGAFF. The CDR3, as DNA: TGTGCCAGCAGCCCCGACCGGGGTGGAGCTTTCTTT.

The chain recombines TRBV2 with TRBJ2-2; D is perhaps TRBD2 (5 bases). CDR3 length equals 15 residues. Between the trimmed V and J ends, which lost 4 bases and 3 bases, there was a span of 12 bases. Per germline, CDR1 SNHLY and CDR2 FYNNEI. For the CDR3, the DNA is TGTGCCAGCAGTGGGGAGAGGGTTGACACCGGGGAGCTGTTTTTT. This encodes CASSGERVDTGELFF. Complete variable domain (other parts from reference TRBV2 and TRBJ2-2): EPEVTQTPSHQVTQMGQEVILRCVPISNHLYFYWYRQILGQKVEFLVSFYNNEISEKSEIFDDQFSVERPDGSNFTLKIRSTKLEDSAMYFCASSGERVDTGELFFGEGSRLTVL.

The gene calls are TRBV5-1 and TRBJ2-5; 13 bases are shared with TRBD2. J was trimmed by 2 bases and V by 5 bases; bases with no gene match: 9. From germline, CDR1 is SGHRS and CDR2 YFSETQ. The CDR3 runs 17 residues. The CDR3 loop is CASSTGLAGAIQETQYF. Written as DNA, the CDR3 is TGCGCCAGCAGTACAGGACTAGCGGGAGCCATACAAGAGACCCAGTACTTC.

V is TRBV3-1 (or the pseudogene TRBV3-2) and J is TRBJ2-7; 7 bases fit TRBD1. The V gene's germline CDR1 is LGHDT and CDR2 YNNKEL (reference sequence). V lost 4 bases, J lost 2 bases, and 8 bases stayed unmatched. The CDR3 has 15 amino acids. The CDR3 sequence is CASSPMTGNTYEQYF. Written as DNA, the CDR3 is TGTGCCAGCAGCCCGATGACAGGGAACACCTACGAGCAGTACTTC.

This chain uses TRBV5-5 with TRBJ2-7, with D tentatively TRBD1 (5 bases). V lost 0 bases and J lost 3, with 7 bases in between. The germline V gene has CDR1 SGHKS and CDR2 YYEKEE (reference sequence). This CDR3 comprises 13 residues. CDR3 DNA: TGTGCCAGCAGCTTGGACAGGTACTACGAGCAGTACTTC. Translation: CASSLDRYYEQYF. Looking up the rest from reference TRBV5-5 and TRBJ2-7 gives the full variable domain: DAGVTQSPTHLIKTRGQQVTLRCSPISGHKSVSWYQQVLGQGPQFIFQYYEKEERGRGNFPDRFSARQFPNYSSELNVNALLLGDSALYLCASSLDRYYEQYFGPGTRLTVT.

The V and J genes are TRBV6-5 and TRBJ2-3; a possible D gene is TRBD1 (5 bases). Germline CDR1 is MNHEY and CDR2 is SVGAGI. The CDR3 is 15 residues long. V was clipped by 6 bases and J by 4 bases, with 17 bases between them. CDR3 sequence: CASSPPAGWSDTQYF. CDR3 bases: TGTGCCAGCAGCCCCCCAGCAGGGTGGTCAGATACGCAGTATTTT.

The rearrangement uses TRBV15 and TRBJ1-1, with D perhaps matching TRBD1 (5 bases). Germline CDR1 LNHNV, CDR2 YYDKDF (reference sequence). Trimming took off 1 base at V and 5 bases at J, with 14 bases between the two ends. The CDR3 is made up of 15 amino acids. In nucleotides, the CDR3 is TGTGCCACCAGCAGAGCCGCGGGAGCAGGGACTGAAGCTTTCTTT. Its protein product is CATSRAAGAGTEAFF.

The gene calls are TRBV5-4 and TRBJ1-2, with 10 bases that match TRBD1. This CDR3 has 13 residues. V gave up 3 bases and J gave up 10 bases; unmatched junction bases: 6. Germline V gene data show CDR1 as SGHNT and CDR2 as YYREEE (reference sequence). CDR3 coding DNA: TGTGCCAGCAGCTCCCTTGGGACAGGGGACTACACCTTC. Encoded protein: CASSSLGTGDYTF. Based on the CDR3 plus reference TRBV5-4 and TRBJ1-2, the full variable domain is ETGVTQSPTHLIKTRGQQVTLRCSSQSGHNTVSWYQQALGQGPQFIFQYYREEENGRGNFPPRFSGLQFPNYSSELNVNALELDDSALYLCASSSLGTGDYTFGSGTRLTVV.